This T cell receptor (beta chain) was found in a study of cytomegalovirus exposure and HLA in healthy donors. At the level of the study: The approximately 110 validation repertoires used the same platform as the 650 to 800 first-cohort repertoires, a later analysis reported. Study-level findings and limits: TCR beta chains numbering some 160 were designated cytomegalovirus-associated. TCR sequences were mostly rare, though some public TCRs occurred in many donors.

Generated by immunoSEQ multiplex PCR, the TCRdb table keeps only in-frame clones and is missing some. Of about 98,000 clones in the sample, roughly 89% are singletons; the top ten hold roughly 3.9%. Note on this clone: Its antigen remains unknown.

The sample comprised PBMCs. The receptor's source is a woman aged 25 to 45 in good health and CMV-seronegative.

CDR3 nucleotides: TGTGCCAGCAGCCTCCAGGGGGCGCCGGACACTGAAGCTTTCTTT. Its protein product is CASSLQGAPDTEAFF. The chain carries TRBV7-3 and TRBJ1-1, with TRBD1 matching 8 bases. Germline V gene sequence: CDR1 SGHTA, CDR2 FQGTGA. J was trimmed by 3 bases and V by 5 bases; bases with no gene match: 8. The CDR3 totals 15 residues.